This entry lists 22 T cell receptor beta chains sequenced from one sample in a study of T cell responses to AZD1222 COVID-19 vaccine. The repertoire was sequenced with immunoSEQ multiplex PCR; TCRdb's copy has only in-frame clones and lacks some. The sample shows tens of thousands of clones, just under 90% of them seen only once. Specimen: peripheral blood, collected on day 0 of AZD1222 vaccination. All receptors come from an adult in good health.

This clone was found a few times. The rearrangement uses TRBV24-1 and TRBJ2-4, with D possibly TRBD1 on 5 matching bases. CDR3 length: 14 residues. Trimming removed 4 bases at V and 7 bases at J, with 13 bases between. Per the germline V gene, CDR1 is KGHDR and CDR2 is SFDVKD. CDR3 DNA: TGTGCCACCAGTGACGGCAGGGTTGCGAACATTCAGTACTTC. Translated: CATSDGRVANIQYF.

The CDR3 DNA reads as TGCGCCAGCAGCCAAGATTATGTGGGGGTTGGCAATCAGCCCCAGCATTTT. It yields the protein CASSQDYVGVGNQPQHF. The chain links TRBV4-1 to TRBJ1-5; a possible D gene is TRBD1 (5 bases). V lost 0 bases and J lost 2, with 14 bases in between. Per germline, CDR1 MGHRA and CDR2 YSYEKL. The CDR3 has 17 residues.

The V gene is TRBV4-1, the J gene TRBJ2-7; TRBD2 is a possible D gene (5 bases). The V gene lost 2 bases and the J gene lost 5 bases, with 25 bases spanning the gap. The CDR3 totals 18 residues. In germline, CDR1 is MGHRA, CDR2 YSYEKL. CDR3 protein: CASSQKVSQLIRENEQYF. As DNA, the CDR3 is TGCGCCAGCAGCCAAAAAGTCAGCCAGCTAATACGGGAAAACGAGCAGTACTTC.

V and J are TRBV18 and TRBJ2-1; D gene uncertain. Germline V CDR1 and CDR2: KGHSH, LQKENI. The CDR3 contains 17 residues. With 3 bases removed from V and 5 bases from J, the gap between germline ends came to 20 bases. In DNA form, the CDR3 reads TGTGCCAGCTCACCCGACTTAGCCGGACCGTGGGACAATGAGCAGTTCTTC. This translates into CASSPDLAGPWDNEQFF.

The rearrangement uses TRBV25-1 and TRBJ1-5, with TRBD1 as a possible D gene (5 bases). The CDR3 sequence is 14 residues long. The V end was cut by 4 bases, the J end by 3 bases, with 10 bases between. From germline, CDR1 is MGHDK and CDR2 SYGVNS. The CDR3 region is CASSGQGFNQPQHF. CDR3 DNA sequence: TGTGCCAGCAGTGGTCAGGGCTTCAATCAGCCCCAGCATTTT.

This rearrangement joins TRBV6-2 or TRBV6-3 to TRBJ2-1, with D possibly called TRBD1 or TRBD2 (5 bases each). Deletions cut 0 bases from V and 4 bases from J, with 22 bases between. CDR1 is MNHEY, CDR2 SVGEGT, per germline. This CDR3 has 19 amino acids. CDR3: CASSYSRLGGRDEYNEQFF. DNA of the CDR3: TGTGCCAGCAGTTACTCGAGGCTAGGCGGCAGGGACGAATACAATGAGCAGTTCTTC.

This chain joins TRBV6-2 or TRBV6-3 and TRBJ2-2; D not resolved. Germline-derived CDR1 and CDR2 are MNHEY and SVGEGT. The V end lost 1 base, the J end lost 3 bases, and 6 bases lay between the germline ends. This CDR3 comprises 14 residues. CDR3 in amino acids: CASSYFTDTGELFF. In DNA, the CDR3 is TGTGCCAGCAGTTACTTCACAGACACCGGGGAGCTGTTTTTT.

This clone was detected only once. The chain couples TRBV6-5 to TRBJ2-1; unclear D gene. CDR3 length equals 15 residues. CDR1 and CDR2 from the germline V gene are MNHEY and SVGAGI. Trimming removed 7 bases at V and 5 bases at J, with 18 bases between. The DNA for the CDR3 is TGTGCCAGCATCCTTGACGCAAACCCTAACAATGAGCAGTTCTTC. Translating it yields CASILDANPNNEQFF.

The chain couples TRBV6-5 to TRBJ2-3; D possibly matches TRBD1 or TRBD2 (5 bases each). V lost 7 bases and J 0 bases, leaving 11 bases between the germline ends. The germline CDR1 and CDR2 sequences are MNHEY and SVGAGI. There are 14 residues in the CDR3. Written as DNA, the CDR3 is TGTGCCAGCACGTGGGGCGGGAGCACAGATACGCAGTATTTT. It specifies CASTWGGSTDTQYF.

The rearrangement joins TRBV30 to TRBJ2-5; D gene ambiguous. V lost 2 bases to trimming and J lost 0 bases, with 4 bases between them. The CDR3 sequence is 12 residues long. Germline loops: CDR1 GTSNPN, CDR2 SVGIG (reference sequence). In DNA form, the CDR3 reads TGTGCCTGGAGTCCCTACCAAGAGACCCAGTACTTC. This translates into CAWSPYQETQYF.

A single count supports this clone. The rearrangement uses TRBV3-1 (or the pseudogene TRBV3-2) and TRBJ1-5, with a weak D call TRBD1 (5 bases). In germline, CDR1 is LGHDT, CDR2 YNNKEL (reference sequence). The CDR3 has 15 amino acids. V lost 0 bases to trimming and J lost 9 bases, with 15 bases between them. The CDR3 protein is CASSQDRQGPRPQHF. The DNA for the CDR3 is TGTGCCAGCAGCCAAGATCGGCAGGGCCCGCGGCCCCAGCATTTT.

The chain employs TRBV7-3 and TRBJ2-3, with 8 positions matching TRBD2. CDR3 length equals 14 residues. The germline CDR1 and CDR2 sequences are SGHTA and FQGTGA. The J segment lost 5 bases and the V segment lost 5 bases, leaving 6 bases of the junction unmatched. CDR3 in DNA: TGTGCCAGCAGCCTCGGGGGGGCCGAAGATACGCAGTATTTT. Protein sequence: CASSLGGAEDTQYF.

This chain links TRBV7-8 with TRBJ1-4, with D hard to call. Germline CDR1 SGHVS, CDR2 FQNEAQ. The length of the CDR3 is 14 residues. With 5 bases removed from V and 0 bases from J, the gap between germline ends came to 7 bases. The CDR3 here is CASSKRATNEKLFF. In DNA, the CDR3 is TGTGCCAGCAGCAAACGGGCAACTAATGAAAAACTGTTTTTT.

The chain recombines TRBV5-8 with TRBJ2-3; D remains ambiguous. Germline CDR1 SGHTS, CDR2 YDEGEE. The CDR3 loop spans 12 amino acids. V was shortened by 3 bases and J by 6 bases, with 8 bases between the two germline ends. The CDR3 sequence: CASSSTADTQYF. The CDR3 nucleotides read TGTGCCAGCAGCTCCACAGCCGATACGCAGTATTTT.

The chain's CDR3 is CASSTRTGHNEQFF. The CDR3 DNA is TGTGCCAGCAGCACCCGGACAGGGCACAATGAGCAGTTCTTC. The rearrangement uses TRBV11-3 and TRBJ2-1; 8 bases match TRBD1. V shed 5 bases and J 5 bases; nucleotides not matched to a gene: 5. Germline CDR1 reads SGHNT; CDR2 reads YENEEA. CDR3 length equals 14 residues.

This chain connects TRBV6-1 to TRBJ1-1; 8 positions match TRBD1. CDR3 length equals 16 residues. The ends lost 2 bases at V and 0 bases at J; junction bases unmatched: 5. CDR1 and CDR2 from the germline V gene are MNHNS and SASEGT. In DNA, the CDR3 is TGTGCCAGCAGTGAATGGCAGGGGGCTGTGAACACTGAAGCTTTCTTT. This encodes CASSEWQGAVNTEAFF.

This chain uses TRBV5-1 with TRBJ1-4, with TRBD1 as a possible D gene (5 bases). Trimming removed 0 bases from V and 8 bases from J, with 17 bases in between. CDR3 length: 16 residues. Germline assignment: CDR1 SGHRS and CDR2 YFSETQ. The CDR3 here is CASSLEGQGAGEKLFF. CDR3 DNA sequence: TGCGCCAGCAGCTTGGAGGGCCAAGGGGCTGGCGAAAAACTGTTTTTT. The variable domain in full, with the rest retrieved from reference TRBV5-1 and TRBJ1-4, is KAGVTQTPRYLIKTRGQQVTLSCSPISGHRSVSWYQQTPGQGLQFLFEYFSETQRNKGNFPGRFSGRQFSNSRSEMNVSTLELGDSALYLCASSLEGQGAGEKLFFGSGTQLSVL.

CDR3 sequence: CASSRETGGYEQYF. The CDR3 DNA is TGTGCCAGCAGTCGGGAGACAGGGGGCTACGAGCAGTACTTC. This sequence joins TRBV6-4 and TRBJ2-7; 9 positions agree with TRBD1. This CDR3 has 14 residues. CDR1 is MRHNA and CDR2 is SNTAGT in the germline V gene. Losses at the gene ends were 5 bases for V and 3 bases for J; bases not matched to a gene: 5.

The rearrangement links TRBV3-1 (or the pseudogene TRBV3-2) to TRBJ2-1; a possible D gene is TRBD2 (7 bases). The length of the CDR3 is 15 residues. Germline CDR1 LGHDT, CDR2 YNNKEL (reference sequence). Trimming pared 0 bases from V and 8 bases from J, leaving 14 bases between. Here the CDR3 reads CASSQEGGLVYEQFF. The CDR3 DNA reads TGTGCCAGCAGCCAAGAGGGGGGGCTCGTCTATGAGCAGTTCTTC.

The genes are TRBV7-2 and TRBJ2-4, with 7 bases matching TRBD2. CDR3 length: 17 amino acids. The germline V gene encodes CDR1 SGHTA and CDR2 FQGNSA. The ends lost 7 bases at V and 0 bases at J; junction bases unmatched: 12. The CDR3 region is CASTPTSLGQAKNIQYF. The CDR3 region has the DNA TGTGCCAGCACCCCGACTAGCCTGGGGCAAGCCAAAAACATTCAGTACTTC.

This chain links TRBV12-5 with TRBJ1-4; TRBD1 matches 7 bases. CDR3 length equals 15 residues. J gave up 10 bases and V 6 bases, and 14 bases lay outside the gene matches. The germline CDR1 and CDR2 sequences are LGHNT and FRNRAP. CDR3 DNA: TGTGCTAGTGGCTCGTCAGTGACAGGGAACGTAAAACTGTTTTTT. Translation: CASGSSVTGNVKLFF.

The rearrangement uses TRBV14 and TRBJ1-2; D is ambiguous. Trimming removed 0 bases from V and 0 bases from J, with 17 bases in between. The CDR3 runs 18 residues. The V gene's germline CDR1 is SGHDN and CDR2 FVKESK. CDR3 amino acids: CASSQESGRAYSNYGYTF. The CDR3 nucleotides read TGTGCCAGCAGCCAAGAGTCGGGCAGAGCCTACTCTAACTATGGCTACACCTTC.